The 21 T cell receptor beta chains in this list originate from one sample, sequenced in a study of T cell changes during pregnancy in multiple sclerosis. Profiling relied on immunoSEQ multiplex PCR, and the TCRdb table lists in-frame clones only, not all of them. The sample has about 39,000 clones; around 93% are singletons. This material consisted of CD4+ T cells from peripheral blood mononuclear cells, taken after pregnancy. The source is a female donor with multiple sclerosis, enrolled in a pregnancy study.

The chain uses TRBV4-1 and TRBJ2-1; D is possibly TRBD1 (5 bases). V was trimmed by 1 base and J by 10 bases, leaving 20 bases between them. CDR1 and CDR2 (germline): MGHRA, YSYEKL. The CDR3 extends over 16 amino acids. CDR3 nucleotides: TGCGCCAGCAGCCAAGCTCCTCAGGGTAGGGTACCCGAGCAGTTCTTC. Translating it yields CASSQAPQGRVPEQFF.

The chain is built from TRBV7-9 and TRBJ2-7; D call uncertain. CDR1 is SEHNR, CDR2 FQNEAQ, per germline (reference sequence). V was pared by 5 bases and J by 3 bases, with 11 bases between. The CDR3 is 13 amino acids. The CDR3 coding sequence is TGTGCCAGCAGCCCCTTAGTCCGCTACGAGCAGTACTTC. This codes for CASSPLVRYEQYF. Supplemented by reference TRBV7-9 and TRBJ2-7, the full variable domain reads DTGVSQNPRHKITKRGQNVTFRCDPISEHNRLYWYRQTLGQGPEFLTYFQNEAQLEKSRLLSDRFSAERPKGSFSTLEIQRTEQGDSAMYLCASSPLVRYEQYFGPGTRLTVT.

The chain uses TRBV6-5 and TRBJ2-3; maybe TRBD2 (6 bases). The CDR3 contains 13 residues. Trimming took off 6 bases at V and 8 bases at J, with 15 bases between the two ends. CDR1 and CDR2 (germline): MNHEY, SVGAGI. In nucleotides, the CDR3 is TGTGCCAGCAGCCGCGGGGCAGCCAGTACGCAGTATTTT. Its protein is CASSRGAASTQYF.

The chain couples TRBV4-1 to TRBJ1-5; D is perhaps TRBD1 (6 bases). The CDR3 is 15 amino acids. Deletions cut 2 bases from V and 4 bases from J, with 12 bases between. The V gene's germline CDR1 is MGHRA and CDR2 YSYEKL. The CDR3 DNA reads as TGCGCCAGCAGCCAACCGGGACACCGTAATCAGCCCCAGCATTTT. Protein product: CASSQPGHRNQPQHF.

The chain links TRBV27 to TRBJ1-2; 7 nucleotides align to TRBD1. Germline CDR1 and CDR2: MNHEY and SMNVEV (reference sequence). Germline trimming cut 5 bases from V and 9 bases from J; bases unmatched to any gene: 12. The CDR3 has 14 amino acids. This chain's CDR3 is CASSPADRDWSYTF. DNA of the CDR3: TGTGCCAGCAGTCCCGCCGACAGGGATTGGAGCTACACCTTC.

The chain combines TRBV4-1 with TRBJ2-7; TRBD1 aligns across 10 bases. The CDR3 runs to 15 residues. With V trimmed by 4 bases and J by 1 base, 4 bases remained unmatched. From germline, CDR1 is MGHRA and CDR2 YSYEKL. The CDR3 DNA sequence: TGCGCCAGCAGCCGATCGGGACAGGGGTCCTACGAGCAGTACTTC. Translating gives CASSRSGQGSYEQYF.

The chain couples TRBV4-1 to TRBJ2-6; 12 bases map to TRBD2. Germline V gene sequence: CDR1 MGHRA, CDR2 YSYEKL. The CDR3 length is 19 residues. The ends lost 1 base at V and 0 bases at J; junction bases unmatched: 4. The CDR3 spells CASSQGLLAGGSGANVLTF. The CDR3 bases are TGCGCCAGCAGCCAAGGACTACTAGCGGGGGGCTCTGGGGCCAACGTCCTGACTTTC.

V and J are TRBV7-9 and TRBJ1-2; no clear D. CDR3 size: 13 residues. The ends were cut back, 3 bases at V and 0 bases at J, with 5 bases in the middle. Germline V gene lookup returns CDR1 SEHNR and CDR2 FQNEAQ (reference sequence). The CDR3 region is CASSFGTNYGYTF. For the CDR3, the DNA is TGTGCCAGCAGCTTTGGCACTAACTATGGCTACACCTTC.

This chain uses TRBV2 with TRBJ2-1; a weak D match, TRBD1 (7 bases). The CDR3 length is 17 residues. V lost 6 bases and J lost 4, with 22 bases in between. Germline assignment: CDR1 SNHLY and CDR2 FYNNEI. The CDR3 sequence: CASREGAMGQVYNEQFF. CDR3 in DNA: TGTGCCAGCAGGGAGGGGGCGATGGGGCAGGTGTACAATGAGCAGTTCTTC.

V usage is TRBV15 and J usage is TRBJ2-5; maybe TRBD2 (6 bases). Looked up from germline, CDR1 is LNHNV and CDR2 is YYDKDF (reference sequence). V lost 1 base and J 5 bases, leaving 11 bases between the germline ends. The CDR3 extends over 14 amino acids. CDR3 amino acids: CATSRGRGRETQYF. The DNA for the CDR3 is TGTGCCACCAGCAGAGGGCGGGGACGGGAGACCCAGTACTTC. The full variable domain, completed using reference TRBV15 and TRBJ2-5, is DAMVIQNPRYQVTQFGKPVTLSCSQTLNHNVMYWYQQKSSQAPKLLFHYYDKDFNNEADTPDNFQSRRPNTSFCFLDIRSPGLGDTAMYLCATSRGRGRETQYFGPGTRLLVL.

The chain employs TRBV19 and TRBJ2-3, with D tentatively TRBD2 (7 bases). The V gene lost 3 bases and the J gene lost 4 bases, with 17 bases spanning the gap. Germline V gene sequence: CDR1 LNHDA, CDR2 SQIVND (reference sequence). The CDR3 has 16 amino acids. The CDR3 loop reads CASSIYGRGAPDTQYF. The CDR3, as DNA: TGTGCCAGTAGTATCTATGGCCGGGGGGCACCAGATACGCAGTATTTT.

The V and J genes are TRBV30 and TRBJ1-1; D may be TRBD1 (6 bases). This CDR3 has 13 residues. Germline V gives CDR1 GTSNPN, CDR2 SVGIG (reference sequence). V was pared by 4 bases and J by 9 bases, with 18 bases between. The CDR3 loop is CAWNQQGGLQAFF. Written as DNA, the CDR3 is TGTGCCTGGAATCAACAGGGTGGGCTGCAAGCTTTCTTT.

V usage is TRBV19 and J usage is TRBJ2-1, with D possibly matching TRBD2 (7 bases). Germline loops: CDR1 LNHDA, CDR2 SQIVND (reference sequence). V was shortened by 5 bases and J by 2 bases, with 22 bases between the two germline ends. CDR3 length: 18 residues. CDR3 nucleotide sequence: TGTGCCAGTAGTCCAGGAGGCCCGGGGAGGGGGACCTACAATGAGCAGTTCTTC. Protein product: CASSPGGPGRGTYNEQFF.

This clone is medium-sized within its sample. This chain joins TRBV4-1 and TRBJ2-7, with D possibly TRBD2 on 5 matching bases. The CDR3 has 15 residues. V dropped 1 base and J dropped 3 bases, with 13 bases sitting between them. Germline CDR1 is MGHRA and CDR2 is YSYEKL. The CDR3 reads CASSQGPGDIYEQYF. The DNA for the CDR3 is TGCGCCAGCAGCCAAGGGCCCGGGGATATCTACGAGCAGTACTTC.

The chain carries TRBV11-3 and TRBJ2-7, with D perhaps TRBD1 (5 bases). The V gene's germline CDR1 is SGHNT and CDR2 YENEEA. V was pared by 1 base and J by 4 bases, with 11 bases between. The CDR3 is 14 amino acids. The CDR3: CASSLGGPGYEQYF. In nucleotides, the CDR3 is TGTGCCAGCAGCTTAGGGGGTCCAGGGTACGAGCAGTACTTC.

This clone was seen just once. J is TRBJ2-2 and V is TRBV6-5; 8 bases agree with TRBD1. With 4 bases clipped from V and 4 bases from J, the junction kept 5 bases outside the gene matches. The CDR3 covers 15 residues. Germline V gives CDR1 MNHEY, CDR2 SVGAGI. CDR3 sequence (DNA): TGTGCCAGCAGTTTCCGGACAGGGTTCACCGGGGAGCTGTTTTTT. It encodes CASSFRTGFTGELFF.

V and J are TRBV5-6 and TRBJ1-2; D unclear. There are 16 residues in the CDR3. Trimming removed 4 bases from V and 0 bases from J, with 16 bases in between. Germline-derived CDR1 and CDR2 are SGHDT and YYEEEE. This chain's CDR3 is CASSPPVQSPNYGYTF. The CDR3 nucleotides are TGTGCCAGCAGCCCCCCCGTCCAGTCCCCTAACTATGGCTACACCTTC.

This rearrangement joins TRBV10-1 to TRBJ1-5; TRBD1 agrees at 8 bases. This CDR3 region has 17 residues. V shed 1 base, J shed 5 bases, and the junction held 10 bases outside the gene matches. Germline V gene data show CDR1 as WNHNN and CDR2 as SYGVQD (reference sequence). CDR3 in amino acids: CASSELGGQGRDQPQHF. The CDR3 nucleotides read TGCGCCAGCAGTGAGTTGGGTGGACAGGGTAGGGATCAGCCCCAGCATTTT.

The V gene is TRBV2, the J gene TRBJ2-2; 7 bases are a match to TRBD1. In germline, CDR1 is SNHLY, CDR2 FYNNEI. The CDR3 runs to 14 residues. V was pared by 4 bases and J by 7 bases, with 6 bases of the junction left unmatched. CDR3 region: CASSATGVYGELFF. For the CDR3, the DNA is TGTGCCAGCAGTGCAACAGGGGTGTACGGGGAGCTGTTTTTT.

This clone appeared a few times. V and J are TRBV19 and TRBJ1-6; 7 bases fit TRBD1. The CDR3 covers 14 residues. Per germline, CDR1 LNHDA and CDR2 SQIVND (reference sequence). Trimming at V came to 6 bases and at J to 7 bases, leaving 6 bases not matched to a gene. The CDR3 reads CASSVLQGNSPLHF. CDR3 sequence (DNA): TGTGCCAGTAGCGTTCTACAGGGGAATTCACCCCTCCACTTT.

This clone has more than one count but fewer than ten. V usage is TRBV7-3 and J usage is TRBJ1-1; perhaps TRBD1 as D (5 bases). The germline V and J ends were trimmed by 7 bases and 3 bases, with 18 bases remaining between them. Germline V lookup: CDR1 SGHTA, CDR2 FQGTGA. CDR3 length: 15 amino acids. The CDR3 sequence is CASKQGHLSDTEAFF. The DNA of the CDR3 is TGTGCCAGCAAGCAGGGTCACTTAAGCGACACTGAAGCTTTCTTT. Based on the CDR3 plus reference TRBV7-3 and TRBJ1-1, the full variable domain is GAGVSQTPSNKVTEKGKYVELRCDPISGHTALYWYRQSLGQGPEFLIYFQGTGAADDSGLPNDRFFAVRPEGSVSTLKIQRTERGDSAVYLCASKQGHLSDTEAFFGQGTRLTVV.